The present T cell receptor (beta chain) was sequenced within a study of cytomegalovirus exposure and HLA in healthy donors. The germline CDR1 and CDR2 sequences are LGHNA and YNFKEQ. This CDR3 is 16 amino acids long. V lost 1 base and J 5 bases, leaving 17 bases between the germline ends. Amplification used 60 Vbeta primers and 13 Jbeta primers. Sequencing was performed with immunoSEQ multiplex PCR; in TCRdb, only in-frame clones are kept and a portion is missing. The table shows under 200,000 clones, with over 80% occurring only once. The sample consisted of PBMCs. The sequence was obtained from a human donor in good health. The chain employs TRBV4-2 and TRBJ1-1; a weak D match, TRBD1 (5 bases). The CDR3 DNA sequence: TGTGCCAGCAGCCAAGGTCGCGGGGGGGTTCGGACTGAAGCTTTCTTT. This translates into CASSQGRGGVRTEAFF.